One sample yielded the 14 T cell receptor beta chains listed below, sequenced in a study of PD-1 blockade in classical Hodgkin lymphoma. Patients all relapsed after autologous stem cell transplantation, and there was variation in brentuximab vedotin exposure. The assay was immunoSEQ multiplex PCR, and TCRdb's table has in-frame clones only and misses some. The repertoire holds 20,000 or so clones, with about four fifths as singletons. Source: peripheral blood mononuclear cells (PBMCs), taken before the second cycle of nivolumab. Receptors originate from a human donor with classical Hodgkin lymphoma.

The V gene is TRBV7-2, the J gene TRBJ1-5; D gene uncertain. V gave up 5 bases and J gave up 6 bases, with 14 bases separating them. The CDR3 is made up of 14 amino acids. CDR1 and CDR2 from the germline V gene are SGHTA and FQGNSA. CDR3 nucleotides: TGTGCCAGCAGCCACGGATTGAACGGTCAGCCCCAGCATTTT. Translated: CASSHGLNGQPQHF.

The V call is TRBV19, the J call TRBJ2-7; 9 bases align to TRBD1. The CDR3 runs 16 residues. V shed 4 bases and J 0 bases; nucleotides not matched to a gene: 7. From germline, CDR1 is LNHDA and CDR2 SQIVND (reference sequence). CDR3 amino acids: CASSTVGTGNSYEQYF. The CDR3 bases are TGTGCCAGTAGTACCGTTGGGACAGGGAACTCCTACGAGCAGTACTTC.

CDR3 sequence: CASRNEGSEGDGYTF. The CDR3 nucleotides are TGCGCCAGCAGGAATGAGGGGTCGGAGGGTGATGGCTACACCTTC. The rearrangement joins TRBV5-1 to TRBJ1-2, with TRBD1 as a possible D gene (5 bases). Trimming removed 5 bases from V and 6 bases from J, with 20 bases in between. Germline loops: CDR1 SGHRS, CDR2 YFSETQ. This CDR3 has 15 residues.

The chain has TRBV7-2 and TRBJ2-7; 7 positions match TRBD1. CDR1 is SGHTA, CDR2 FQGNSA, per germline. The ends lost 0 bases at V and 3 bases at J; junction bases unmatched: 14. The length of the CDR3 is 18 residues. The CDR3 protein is CASSLARGRSWGDYEQYF. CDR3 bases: TGTGCCAGCAGCTTAGCAAGGGGGCGGTCCTGGGGAGACTACGAGCAGTACTTC.

CDR3 loop: CASSLQGGRATNNEQFF. In DNA, the CDR3 is TGTGCCAGCAGCCTTCAGGGTGGGAGGGCTACCAACAATGAGCAGTTCTTC. The chain joins TRBV4-2 to TRBJ2-1, with TRBD2 matching 7 bases. The CDR3 covers 17 residues. Germline loops: CDR1 LGHNA, CDR2 YNFKEQ. Germline trimming cut 4 bases from V and 5 bases from J; bases unmatched to any gene: 14.

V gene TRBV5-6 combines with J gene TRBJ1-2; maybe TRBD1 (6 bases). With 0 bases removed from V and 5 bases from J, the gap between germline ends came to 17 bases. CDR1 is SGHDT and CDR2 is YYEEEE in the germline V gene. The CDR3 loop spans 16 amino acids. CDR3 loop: CASSLASGDRGYGYTF. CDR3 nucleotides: TGTGCCAGCAGCTTGGCCTCAGGGGATCGAGGGTATGGCTACACCTTC.

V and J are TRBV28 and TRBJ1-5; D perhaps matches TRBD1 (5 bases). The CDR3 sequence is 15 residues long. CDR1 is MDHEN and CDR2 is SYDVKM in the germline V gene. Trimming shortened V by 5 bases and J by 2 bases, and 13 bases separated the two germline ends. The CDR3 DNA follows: TGTGCCAGCAGTCCCACCCAGGGTCGCAATCAGCCCCAGCATTTT. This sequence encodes CASSPTQGRNQPQHF. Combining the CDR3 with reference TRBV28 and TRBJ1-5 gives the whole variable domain DVKVTQSSRYLVKRTGEKVFLECVQDMDHENMFWYRQDPGLGLRLIYFSYDVKMKEKGDIPEGYSVSREKKERFSLILESASTNQTSMYLCASSPTQGRNQPQHFGDGTRLSIL.

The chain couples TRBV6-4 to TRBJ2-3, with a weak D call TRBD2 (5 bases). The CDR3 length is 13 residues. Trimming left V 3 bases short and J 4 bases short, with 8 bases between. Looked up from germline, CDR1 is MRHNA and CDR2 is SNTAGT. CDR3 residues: CASSEGEADTQYF. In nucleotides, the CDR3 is TGTGCCAGCAGTGAGGGAGAGGCAGATACGCAGTATTTT.

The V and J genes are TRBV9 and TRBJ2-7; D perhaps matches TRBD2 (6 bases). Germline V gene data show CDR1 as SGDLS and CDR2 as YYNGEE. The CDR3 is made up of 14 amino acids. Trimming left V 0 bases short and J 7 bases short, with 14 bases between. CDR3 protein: CASSVAGTPEEQYF. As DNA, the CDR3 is TGTGCCAGCAGCGTAGCTGGGACTCCTGAAGAGCAGTACTTC.

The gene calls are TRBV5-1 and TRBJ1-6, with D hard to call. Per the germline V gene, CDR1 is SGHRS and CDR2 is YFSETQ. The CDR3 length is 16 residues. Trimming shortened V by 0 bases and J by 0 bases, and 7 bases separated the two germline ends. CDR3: CASSLVGSSYNSPLHF. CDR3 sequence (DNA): TGCGCCAGCAGCTTGGTGGGGAGCTCCTATAATTCACCCCTCCACTTT.

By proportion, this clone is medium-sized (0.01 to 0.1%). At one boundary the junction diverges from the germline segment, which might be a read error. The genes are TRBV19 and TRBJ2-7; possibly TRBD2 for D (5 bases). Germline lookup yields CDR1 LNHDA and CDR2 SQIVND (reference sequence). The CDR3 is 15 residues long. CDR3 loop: CASSIRGNPSSEQYF. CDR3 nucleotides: TGTGCCAGTAGTATCCGAGGGAACCCCTCCTCCGAGCAGTACTTC. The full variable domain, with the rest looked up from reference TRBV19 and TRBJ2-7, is DGGITQSPKYLFRKEGQNVTLSCEQNLNHDAMYWYRQDPGQGLRLIYYSQIVNDFQKGDIAEGYSVSREKKESFPLTVTSAQKNPTAFYLCASSIRGNPSSEQYFGPGTRLTVT.

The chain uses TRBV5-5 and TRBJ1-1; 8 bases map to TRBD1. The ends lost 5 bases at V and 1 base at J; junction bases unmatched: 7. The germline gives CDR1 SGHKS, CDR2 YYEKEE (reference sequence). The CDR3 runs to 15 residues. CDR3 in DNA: TGTGCCAGCAGTTCCCCCGGGACAGGGAACACTGAAGCTTTCTTT. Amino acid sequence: CASSSPGTGNTEAFF.

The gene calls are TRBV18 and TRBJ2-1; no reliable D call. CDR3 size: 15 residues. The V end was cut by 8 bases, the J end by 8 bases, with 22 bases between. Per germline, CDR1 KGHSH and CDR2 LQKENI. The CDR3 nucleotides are TGTGCCAGCGCGTCGGCAACGCAGCTTACGGATGAGCAGTTCTTC. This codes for CASASATQLTDEQFF.

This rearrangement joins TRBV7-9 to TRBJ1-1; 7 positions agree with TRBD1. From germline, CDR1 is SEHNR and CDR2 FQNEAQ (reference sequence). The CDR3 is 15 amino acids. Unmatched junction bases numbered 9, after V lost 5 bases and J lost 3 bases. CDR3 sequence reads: CASSSPSGGYTEAFF. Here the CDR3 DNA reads TGTGCCAGCAGCAGCCCGTCAGGGGGATACACTGAAGCTTTCTTT.